This T cell receptor (beta chain) came from a study of CD8 T cells in cerebrospinal fluid in Alzheimer's disease. Overall study results and limits: Versus healthy subjects, Alzheimer's patients more often had clones of at least 3%.

This clonotype ranks as medium-sized (0.01 to 0.1%) in terms of frequency. Its cognate antigen is unknown. CSF cells underwent 10X single-cell V(D)J and 5' gene-expression profiling. TCRdb re-called the 10x single-cell sequencing reads and shows each CDR3 protein once, DNA omitted. Here the sample table reports around 1,500 distinct CDR3 sequences. In germline, CDR1 is KGHSH, CDR2 LQKENI. The CDR3 extends over 15 amino acids. The rearrangement joins TRBV18 to TRBJ2-7; TCRdb returns TRBD2, unconfirmable since there is no DNA. This sequence was found in a human donor with Alzheimer's disease. The material sequenced was cerebrospinal fluid. The CDR3 loop reads CASSPPTSGSMEQYF.